The 15 T cell receptor beta chains presented below share a single source sample, sequenced in a study of T cells in Graves' hyperthyroidism and ophthalmopathy. The source material, RNA transcripts, was used to amplify TCR beta CDR3 regions. The HTBI set primed first-round TCR CDR3 RT-PCR. MiXCR, run by TCRdb on the multiplex PCR reads, gives a single entry per CDR3 protein. Of 450,000 to 700,000 distinct CDR3 sequences listed, 35% to 55% are singletons. The sequencing sample was made of peripheral blood or thyroid tissue (not recorded which). The receptors were gathered from an adult woman with Graves' disease, either hyperthyroidism or ophthalmopathy (not recorded which).

This clonotype was recorded many times. The chain links TRBV12-3 or TRBV12-4 to TRBJ1-3; D perhaps matches TRBD1 (5 bases). Trimming pared 6 bases from V and 0 bases from J, leaving 6 bases between. The CDR3 extends over 13 amino acids. The CDR3 region is CASSRDSGNTIYF. CDR3 DNA: TGTGCCAGCAGCAGGGACTCTGGAAACACCATATATTTT.

Comment on this clonotype: It may be a read error: a sequence one base away is much more abundant. CDR3 residues: CGAVGVSYGYTF. The CDR3 nucleotides are TGCGGTGCTGTCGGGGTTAGCTATGGCTACACCTTC. The V and J genes are TRBV20-1 and TRBJ1-2; no reliable D call. This CDR3 is 12 amino acids long. Germline values: CDR1 DFQATT, CDR2 SNEGSKA (reference sequence).

The V and J genes are TRBV11-2 and TRBJ2-7; D may be TRBD2 (6 bases). The CDR3 loop spans 14 amino acids. The germline CDR1 and CDR2 sequences are SGHAT and FQNNGV. The V and J ends lost 7 bases and 5 bases respectively, with 18 bases between them. CDR3 bases: TGTGCCAGCATCTCTACCGGGAGTATCGACGAGCAGTACTTC. Residues: CASISTGSIDEQYF.

This clonotype was picked up a small number of times. The chain employs TRBV5-1 and TRBJ1-2, with 11 bases identical to TRBD1. The germline CDR1 and CDR2 sequences are SGHRS and YFSETQ. This CDR3 region has 14 residues. V was clipped by 2 bases and J by 8 bases; unmatched bases: 5. This chain's CDR3 is CASSFGTGGRGYTF. The DNA of the CDR3 is TGCGCCAGCAGCTTCGGGACAGGGGGTCGGGGCTACACCTTC.

This clonotype came up many times. The V call is TRBV20-1, the J call TRBJ1-5; 8 bases line up with TRBD1. This CDR3 region has 18 residues. V dropped 1 base and J dropped 1; count of bases not matched to a gene: 12. The V gene's germline CDR1 is DFQATT and CDR2 SNEGSKA (reference sequence). The CDR3 reads CSARGYRTGSGSNQPQHF. CDR3 in DNA: TGCAGTGCTAGAGGTTATAGGACAGGGTCCGGGAGCAATCAGCCCCAGCATTTT.

The CDR3 DNA reads TGTGCTAGATCGGGGGTTAATGAAAAACTGTTTTTT. It is translated as CARSGVNEKLFF. V usage is TRBV14 and J usage is TRBJ1-4; D possibly corresponds to TRBD1 (5 bases). Germline CDR1 reads SGHDN; CDR2 reads FVKESK. The CDR3 length is 12 residues.

This clonotype was seen many times. A junction end diverges from the germline sequence, so it may reflect a read error. V and J are TRBV5-1 and TRBJ1-1, with D perhaps TRBD1 (5 bases). The CDR3 has 19 residues. The germline V gene has CDR1 SGHRS and CDR2 YFSETQ. The CDR3 sequence: CASSLMGGARMLGNAEAFF. For the CDR3, the DNA is TGCGCCAGCAGCTTAATGGGTGGGGCCAGGATGCTGGGGAACGCTGAAGCTTTCTTT.

Comment on this clonotype: In this CDR3 the conserved last residue, phenylalanine or tryptophan, is missing, so a read error is likely. The chain combines TRBV7-9 with TRBJ1-2, with D possibly matching TRBD1 (6 bases). The CDR3 is 11 residues long. The V gene lost 8 bases and the J gene lost 4 bases, with 8 bases spanning the gap. Germline CDR1 is SEHNR and CDR2 is FQNEAQ (reference sequence). CDR3 protein: CASGGSYGYTL. The CDR3 region has the DNA TGTGCCAGCGGGGGCAGCTATGGCTACACCCTC.

The V gene is TRBV25-1, the J gene TRBJ1-2, with a possible D match to TRBD1 (5 bases). Germline V gene lookup returns CDR1 MGHDK and CDR2 SYGVNS. The CDR3 is made up of 13 amino acids. Trimming cost V 5 bases and J 3 bases, with 10 bases left between them. Written as DNA, the CDR3 is TGTGCCAGCAGTCAGACAGCTTACTATGGCTACACCTTC. It translates to CASSQTAYYGYTF.

The chain is built from TRBV15 and TRBJ1-5; D remains ambiguous. The CDR3 is 12 amino acids. Germline-derived CDR1 and CDR2 are LNHNV and YYDKDF (reference sequence). V was cut by 3 bases and J by 9 bases, with 9 bases left in between. Here the CDR3 reads CATSRGSGPQHF. In nucleotides, the CDR3 is TGTGCCACCAGCAGGGGAAGTGGGCCCCAGCATTTT. The whole variable domain, remainder taken from reference TRBV15 and TRBJ1-5, is DAMVIQNPRYQVTQFGKPVTLSCSQTLNHNVMYWYQQKSSQAPKLLFHYYDKDFNNEADTPDNFQSRRPNTSFCFLDIRSPGLGDTAMYLCATSRGSGPQHFGDGTRLSIL.

The chain employs TRBV25-1 and TRBJ1-1; TRBD1 matches at 10 bases. V was clipped by 5 bases and J by 5 bases; unmatched bases: 5. Germline loops: CDR1 MGHDK, CDR2 SYGVNS. CDR3 length: 14 residues. Here the CDR3 reads CASSPGTGVTEAFF. The CDR3 bases are TGTGCCAGCAGTCCCGGGACAGGGGTGACTGAAGCTTTCTTT. Full variable domain (rest looked up from reference TRBV25-1 and TRBJ1-1): EADIYQTPRYLVIGTGKKITLECSQTMGHDKMYWYQQDPGMELHLIHYSYGVNSTEKGDLSSESTVSRIRTEHFPLTLESARPSHTSQYLCASSPGTGVTEAFFGQGTRLTVV.

This clonotype was seen ten or more times. This chain uses TRBV29-1 with TRBJ2-7, with D tentatively TRBD2 (5 bases). This CDR3 has 14 residues. Germline lookup yields CDR1 SQVTM and CDR2 ANQGSEA. V was cut by 4 bases and J by 7 bases, with 20 bases left in between. The CDR3: CSVAPQRRLGEQYF. The CDR3 bases are TGCAGCGTTGCGCCGCAGCGGCGACTGGGGGAGCAGTACTTC.

This clonotype was detected only a few times. With a much larger clone just one base away, this may be a read error. The chain carries TRBV7-2 and TRBJ2-2; D remains ambiguous. CDR3 length: 15 residues. CDR1 and CDR2 (germline): SGHTA, FQGNSA. Here the CDR3 reads CAGSLVRGYTGELFF. CDR3 nucleotide sequence: TGTGCCGGCAGCTTAGTACGCGGTTACACCGGGGAGCTGTTTTTT.

This clonotype came up once. Its ends do not fully match the called genes, so a read error is possible. The chain couples TRBV30 to TRBJ1-2; D remains unclear. The CDR3 length is 11 residues. Germline values: CDR1 GTSNPN, CDR2 SVGIG (reference sequence). DNA of the CDR3: TGTGCCTGGAGTGTTTCCACCGATTCATTCTTC. Protein product: CAWSVSTDSFF.

This clonotype showed up many times. The chain uses TRBV5-1 and TRBJ2-5, with D possibly called TRBD1 or TRBD2 (5 bases each). Trimming removed 0 bases from V and 5 bases from J, with 14 bases in between. The germline V gene has CDR1 SGHRS and CDR2 YFSETQ. The CDR3 runs to 15 residues. The CDR3 bases are TGCGCCAGCAGCTTGGCCATTGGGGGACCGGAGACCCAGTACTTC. This sequence encodes CASSLAIGGPETQYF.